The 10 T cell receptor beta chains in this list originate from one sample, sequenced in a study of post-analysis software for immune sequencing data. Unique molecular identifiers were present in the TCR beta cDNA libraries. One entry per CDR3 protein results from TCRdb running MiXCR on the PCR reads. The table shows approximately 660,000 distinct CDR3 sequences, with 59% occurring only once. No antigens are known for them. Study-wide findings and caveats: With TRBV5-6, TRBV5-1 and TRBV20-1 included, 4 to 6 TRBV segments were more frequent in patients than in controls.

Sequencing was done on a sample of blood. The receptors come from a girl aged 2 to 9 with multiple sclerosis.

The genes are TRBV29-1 and TRBJ1-2; 9 bases are a match to TRBD1. Germline V gene sequence: CDR1 SQVTM, CDR2 ANQGSEA. V lost 6 bases to trimming and J lost 8 bases; unmatched junction nucleotides: 13. The CDR3 is 14 residues long. CDR3 amino acids: CSVVPGQGFFGYTF. The CDR3 DNA sequence: TGCAGCGTGGTTCCGGGACAGGGATTTTTCGGCTACACCTTC.

This chain uses TRBV20-1 with TRBJ1-6; D is uncertain. The length of the CDR3 is 15 residues. CDR1 is DFQATT, CDR2 SNEGSKA, per germline (reference sequence). The V and J ends lost 0 bases and 6 bases respectively, with 12 bases between them. CDR3 DNA: TGCAGTGCTAGAGATCGGTTGTCCGGTAATTCACCCCTCCACTTT. The encoded protein is CSARDRLSGNSPLHF.

This clonotype was counted a few times. The rearrangement joins TRBV29-1 to TRBJ1-5, with a tentative D call TRBD1 (5 bases). The CDR3 has 12 residues. V shed 4 bases and J shed 2 bases, with 6 bases lying between them. Germline V CDR1 and CDR2: SQVTM, ANQGSEA. The DNA for the CDR3 is TGCAGCGTTGGGGGGGGCAATCAGCCCCAGCATTTT. It codes for CSVGGGNQPQHF.

This sequence joins TRBV30 and TRBJ1-5; D gene unclear. CDR1 and CDR2 from the germline V gene are GTSNPN and SVGIG (reference sequence). There are 15 residues in the CDR3. Between the trimmed V and J ends, which lost 0 bases and 5 bases, there was a span of 14 bases. The CDR3 reads CAWSVRRSRDQPQHF. In nucleotides, the CDR3 is TGTGCCTGGAGTGTACGGCGGTCGCGGGATCAGCCCCAGCATTTT.

The chain uses TRBV7-2 and TRBJ1-2; D possibly corresponds to TRBD1 (6 bases). The CDR3 runs to 15 residues. Germline V lookup: CDR1 SGHTA, CDR2 FQGNSA. V lost 3 bases, J lost 4 bases, and 15 bases lay in between. The chain's CDR3 is CASSLNGGRIYGYTF. The DNA of the CDR3 is TGTGCCAGCAGCTTGAACGGGGGGCGCATCTATGGCTACACCTTC.

This clonotype was seen only a few times. The chain carries TRBV12-3 or TRBV12-4 and TRBJ1-2, with D uncertain. With 1 base removed from V and 8 bases from J, the gap between germline ends came to 11 bases. The CDR3 loop spans 13 amino acids. The chain's CDR3 is CASSLGQSRGYTF. The CDR3 region has the DNA TGTGCCAGCAGTTTAGGGCAGTCGAGGGGCTACACCTTC.

This sequence joins TRBV2 and TRBJ2-1, with D possibly being TRBD2 (5 bases). This CDR3 has 14 residues. CDR1 is SNHLY and CDR2 is FYNNEI in the germline V gene. V was trimmed by 6 bases and J by 3 bases, leaving 12 bases between them. The CDR3 sequence is CASRLSGSYNEQFF. In DNA, the CDR3 is TGTGCCAGCAGATTGAGCGGTAGCTACAATGAGCAGTTCTTC.

This clonotype appeared a few times. This rearrangement joins TRBV7-9 to TRBJ2-1, with D perhaps matching TRBD2 (6 bases). V gave up 4 bases and J gave up 10 bases, with 14 bases separating them. Germline V gene sequence: CDR1 SEHNR, CDR2 FQNEAQ (reference sequence). The CDR3 spans 13 residues. The CDR3 sequence is CASSSGLEGEQFF. Here the CDR3 DNA reads TGTGCCAGCAGCTCGGGGCTGGAGGGGGAGCAGTTCTTC.

The chain has TRBV6-2 or TRBV6-3 and TRBJ1-1, with D tentatively TRBD1 (5 bases). The CDR3 is made up of 16 amino acids. The germline V gene has CDR1 MNHEY and CDR2 SVGEGT. Trimming took 0 bases from V and 4 from J, leaving 15 bases between them. CDR3 DNA: TGTGCCAGCAGTTACTCGGCCGGGCCGGGGGGCACTGAAGCTTTCTTT. Protein: CASSYSAGPGGTEAFF.

V and J are TRBV5-1 and TRBJ2-5, with TRBD1 as a possible D gene (6 bases). The DNA end is more similar to TRBJ2-7, so the J call may be wrong. Germline V gene sequence: CDR1 SGHRS, CDR2 YFSETQ. CDR3 length: 15 residues. The CDR3 nucleotides read TGCGCCAGCAGCTCCGGGACACACCCAAACGCCGAGCAGTACTTC. This sequence encodes CASSSGTHPNAEQYF.